This T cell receptor beta chain is drawn from a study of T cells after posttransplantation cyclophosphamide. Regarding the study as a whole: Later blood repertoires were often dominated by clones from the donor CD8+ memory compartment. Recipient CMV seropositivity and CMV reactivation strongly tracked TRB clonality. Skin or GI-infiltrating T cells shared few TRB sequences with blood.

This related bone marrow graft donor gave peripheral blood on the day of marrow donation. Germline CDR1 reads MDHEN; CDR2 reads SYDVKM. J gave up 6 bases and V 8 bases, and 5 bases lay outside the gene matches. This CDR3 spans 12 amino acids. At least ten counts were recorded for this clone. Its target is not known. Sequencing was performed with immunoSEQ multiplex PCR; in TCRdb, only in-frame clones are kept and a portion is missing. The sample has fewer than 40,000 clones, none seen only once. V and J are TRBV28 and TRBJ1-2; TRBD1 matches at 8 bases. The specimen sequenced was PBMCs. This TCR was sampled from a woman aged 50 to 60 in good health and a related stem cell transplant donor. This chain's CDR3 is CASGQQGDGYTF. The CDR3 coding sequence is TGTGCCAGCGGTCAACAGGGGGATGGCTACACCTTC.